This T cell receptor (beta chain) came from a study of shared clonotypes between healthy human individuals. This CDR3 is built from 15 residues. Germline CDR1 reads SEHNR; CDR2 reads FQNEAQ (reference sequence). The V and J ends lost 1 base and 6 bases respectively, with 13 bases between them. Approximately 220 ng DNA, tens of thousands of T cell genomes, went into each sorted-subset replicate PCR. The protocol was immunoSEQ multiplex PCR, while the TCRdb copy is restricted to in-frame clones and leaves out a portion. The data contain about 2 million clones, around 95% of them singletons. Study-wide points: Naive CD4 clonotypes overlapped across several donors at 4.5% to 5.5%.

There were no recent acute infections or vaccinations among the donors, who were healthy HIV-negative adults. Only Caucasian adults living in Nashville, Tennessee made up the donor group. To note about this clone: Antigen: not known.

The sequenced sample consisted of naive CD4+ T cells sorted from blood. Described subset: CD45RA+ positively selected. The chain has TRBV7-9 and TRBJ2-1; D gene unclear. The receptor was derived from a man aged 18 to 29 in good health. DNA for the CDR3: TGTGCCAGCAGCTTAGACCGGGTCTTGTCCAATGAGCAGTTCTTC. It encodes CASSLDRVLSNEQFF. Drawing the rest from reference TRBV7-9 and TRBJ2-1, the complete variable domain is DTGVSQNPRHKITKRGQNVTFRCDPISEHNRLYWYRQTLGQGPEFLTYFQNEAQLEKSRLLSDRFSAERPKGSFSTLEIQRTEQGDSAMYLCASSLDRVLSNEQFFGPGTRLTVL.